This TCR beta chain came from a study of blood T cells in healthy people across ages. Study-wide results and caveats: Using unsorted PBMCs precluded a conclusive naive versus antigen-experienced comparison. Estimated diversity across one million T cells was deemed an underestimate. Naive T cell percentage showed a strong correlation with the diversity of TCR beta.

PCR was performed a second time for 7 to 11 cycles using a sample-barcoded 5' primer and a J-beta primer mix. TCRdb independently ran MiXCR on the 5' RACE reads; one entry per CDR3 protein. The data hold 700,000 or so distinct CDR3 sequences, with around 41% observed a single time. Total RNA was extracted at no less than 5 micrograms per sample. Germline V gene data show CDR1 as MDHEN and CDR2 as SYDVKM. Unmatched junction bases numbered 5, after V lost 4 bases and J lost 15 bases. The CDR3 length is 11 residues. This clonotype was picked up many times. The antigen remains undetermined. This clonotype originated in a man aged 80 or over in good health. Source material: blood. The chain links TRBV28 to TRBJ2-1; 8 positions agree with TRBD2. CDR3 residues: CASSSGLARFF. The CDR3 nucleotides are TGTGCCAGCAGTTCCGGACTAGCTCGGTTCTTC.